One sample yielded the 19 T cell receptor beta chains listed below, sequenced in a study of T cells after posttransplantation cyclophosphamide. Profiled with immunoSEQ multiplex PCR; TCRdb holds only in-frame clones, not every one. Listed for the sample are some 7,100 clones, none seen a single time. A marrow graft followed busulfan-fludarabine conditioning, with cyclophosphamide on days +3 and +4. Sequenced material: PBMCs, taken after an allogeneic stem cell transplant with post-transplant cyclophosphamide. These receptors all come from a male patient aged 30 to 40 who received an allogeneic stem cell transplant from an unrelated donor, was CMV-positive, and had acute and chronic GVHD. The graft donor may account for some of the T cells.

Turning to this clone: One junction end disagrees with the germline gene, perhaps due to a read error. This chain uses TRBV7-7 with TRBJ2-1, with 10 bases identical to TRBD2. Germline-derived CDR1 and CDR2 are SSHAT and FNYEAQ (reference sequence). This CDR3 contains 15 residues. The CDR3 protein is CASSPRTSGYNEQFF. The DNA of the CDR3 is TGTGCTAGCAGCCCACGGACTAGCGGCTACAATGAGCAGTTCTTC.

This clone was picked up many times. The V and J genes are TRBV10-3 and TRBJ2-7, with 9 bases aligning to TRBD1. Germline-derived CDR1 and CDR2 are ENHRY and SYGVKD. The CDR3 is 13 residues long. The J segment lost 5 bases and the V segment lost 6 bases, leaving 5 bases of the junction unmatched. The CDR3 spells CAISGQGIDEQYF. The CDR3 region has the DNA TGTGCCATCAGCGGACAGGGGATCGACGAGCAGTACTTC.

This clone was observed many times. This sequence joins TRBV9 and TRBJ1-3, with a possible D match to TRBD1 (6 bases). The CDR3 has 16 amino acids. Germline loops: CDR1 SGDLS, CDR2 YYNGEE. Trimming took off 0 bases at V and 3 bases at J, with 13 bases between the two ends. The CDR3 spells CASSVGAGASGNTIYF. In nucleotides, the CDR3 is TGTGCCAGCAGCGTAGGGGCAGGGGCTAGTGGAAACACCATATATTTT.

This clone is judged medium-sized. This rearrangement joins TRBV5-4 to TRBJ1-2, with TRBD1 identical over 8 bases. This CDR3 has 15 amino acids. The V and J ends lost 0 bases and 8 bases, in that order; junction bases with no gene match: 9. Germline V gene lookup returns CDR1 SGHNT and CDR2 YYREEE (reference sequence). In DNA form, the CDR3 reads TGTGCCAGCAGCTTGGAGGGACAGGCTCGGGGGGGCTACACCTTC. Its translation: CASSLEGQARGGYTF.

This clone was recorded many times. The rearrangement joins TRBV30 to TRBJ1-2; TRBD1 matches at 8 bases. The V gene end was trimmed by 0 bases and the J gene end by 3 bases; junction bases not matched to a gene: 6. Germline V CDR1 and CDR2: GTSNPN, SVGIG (reference sequence). The CDR3 sequence is 15 residues long. The CDR3 DNA reads TGTGCCTGGAGTGTCTCAGGGGGCATCGACTATGGCTACACCTTC. It codes for CAWSVSGGIDYGYTF.

The sample holds many counts of this clone. The chain uses TRBV5-6 and TRBJ1-6; D is undetermined. The germline V and J ends were trimmed by 4 bases and 2 bases, with 13 bases remaining between them. This CDR3 is built from 16 residues. From germline, CDR1 is SGHDT and CDR2 YYEEEE. CDR3 in amino acids: CASSAPGWPYNSPLHF. CDR3 nucleotide sequence: TGTGCCAGCAGCGCCCCGGGGTGGCCCTATAATTCACCCCTCCACTTT. The whole variable domain, filled in from reference TRBV5-6 and TRBJ1-6, reads DAGVTQSPTHLIKTRGQQVTLRCSPKSGHDTVSWYQQALGQGPQFIFQYYEEEERQRGNFPDRFSGHQFPNYSSELNVNALLLGDSALYLCASSAPGWPYNSPLHFGNGTRLTVT.

In its sample, this clone was seen many times. The CDR3 DNA reads TGCGCCAGCAGCTTCACAGGGCCCCCTCAGCCCCAGCATTTT. This codes for CASSFTGPPQPQHF. The chain joins TRBV5-1 to TRBJ1-5; D is possibly TRBD1 (6 bases). V gave up 2 bases and J gave up 6 bases, with 12 bases separating them. CDR1 SGHRS and CDR2 YFSETQ come from the germline V gene. The CDR3 is 14 amino acids. Combining the CDR3 with reference TRBV5-1 and TRBJ1-5 gives the whole variable domain KAGVTQTPRYLIKTRGQQVTLSCSPISGHRSVSWYQQTPGQGLQFLFEYFSETQRNKGNFPGRFSGRQFSNSRSEMNVSTLELGDSALYLCASSFTGPPQPQHFGDGTRLSIL.

In this sample, this clone turned up many times. This chain uses TRBV27 with TRBJ2-2; TRBD1 is a possible D gene (6 bases). The germline gives CDR1 MNHEY, CDR2 SMNVEV (reference sequence). V was clipped by 3 bases and J by 4 bases, with 12 bases between them. This CDR3 has 15 residues. The DNA for the CDR3 is TGTGCCAGCAGTTTTTACGCAGGGGTCACCGGGGAGCTGTTTTTT. Translation gives CASSFYAGVTGELFF.

The table lists this clone with many counts. The chain has TRBV21-1 and TRBJ1-4. TRBV21-1 constitutes a pseudogene. This CDR3 comprises 14 residues. CDR3 DNA sequence: TGTGCCAGCAGGTCCCGAGGGGGGGGTGAAAAACTGTTTTTT. Amino acids: CASRSRGGGEKLFF.

Ten or more counts support this clone. The chain carries TRBV2 and TRBJ1-1, with D tentatively TRBD1 (6 bases). The germline V gene encodes CDR1 SNHLY and CDR2 FYNNEI. This CDR3 is 15 amino acids long. V was shortened by 9 bases and J by 0 bases, with 17 bases between the two germline ends. This CDR3 is CASMNRATVNTEAFF. The CDR3 DNA is TGTGCCAGTATGAACAGGGCCACTGTGAACACTGAAGCTTTCTTT.

This clone was seen at least ten times. The chain is built from TRBV30 and TRBJ1-1; possibly TRBD1 for D (6 bases). This CDR3 is built from 13 residues. V gave up 0 bases and J gave up 3 bases, with 8 bases separating them. Looked up from germline, CDR1 is GTSNPN and CDR2 is SVGIG (reference sequence). CDR3 sequence reads: CAWSVQGDTEAFF. For the CDR3, the DNA is TGTGCCTGGAGTGTACAGGGAGACACTGAAGCTTTCTTT.

This clone was detected ten times or more. The V call is TRBV5-4, the J call TRBJ1-2; the D is unclear. CDR1 is SGHNT, CDR2 YYREEE, per germline (reference sequence). This CDR3 is built from 15 residues. The V end was cut by 8 bases, the J end by 0 bases, with 17 bases between. The CDR3 DNA follows: TGTGCCAGTAGGAAGCTCCAGGCTGCTAACTATGGCTACACCTTC. Translated, it gives CASRKLQAANYGYTF.

This clone was counted at least ten times. The chain carries TRBV5-1 and TRBJ1-3, with 11 bases aligning to TRBD1. The germline gives CDR1 SGHRS, CDR2 YFSETQ. Trimming cost V 4 bases and J 2 bases; bases outside gene matches: 2. CDR3 length equals 15 residues. CDR3 sequence reads: CASSRDRGAGNTIYF. The CDR3 DNA is TGCGCCAGCAGCCGGGACAGGGGGGCTGGAAACACCATATATTTT.

This clone is termed medium-sized. The rearrangement joins TRBV7-9 to TRBJ2-6, with D hard to call. The germline V gene encodes CDR1 SEHNR and CDR2 FQNEAQ (reference sequence). V was shortened by 1 base and J by 0 bases, with 16 bases between the two germline ends. The CDR3 runs to 19 residues. Here the CDR3 DNA reads TGTGCCAGCAGCTTAGTTGGCGGCAGACTTAACTCTGGGGCCAACGTCCTGACTTTC. Amino acid sequence: CASSLVGGRLNSGANVLTF.

By share, this clone ranks as medium-sized (0.01 to 0.1%). Other nucleotide sequences in the sample specify the same CDR3. J is TRBJ1-2 and V is TRBV4-1; perhaps TRBD1 as D (6 bases). Germline lookup yields CDR1 MGHRA and CDR2 YSYEKL. The V gene lost 3 bases and the J gene lost 0 bases, with 11 bases spanning the gap. The CDR3 extends over 15 amino acids. The CDR3, as DNA: TGCGCCAGCAGCCAGGAACAGGGCGCTAACTATGGCTACACCTTC. It specifies CASSQEQGANYGYTF.

This clone was recorded many times. The chain has TRBV2 and TRBJ1-1; the match to TRBD1 covers 8 bases. CDR3 size: 16 residues. The ends lost 5 bases at V and 3 bases at J; junction bases unmatched: 11. Germline CDR1 is SNHLY and CDR2 is FYNNEI. CDR3 in DNA: TGTGCCAGCAGTTTTGGCAGGGGGCGCAGGGACACTGAAGCTTTCTTT. Translated: CASSFGRGRRDTEAFF.

The rearrangement links TRBV10-1 to TRBJ2-3; 13 bases are a match to TRBD2. The CDR3 is made up of 16 amino acids. Germline V lookup: CDR1 WNHNN, CDR2 SYGVQD (reference sequence). Trimming took 10 bases from V and 2 from J; bases not matched to a gene: 9. The CDR3 reads CATSSGLAGNTDTQYF. The CDR3 bases are TGCGCCACCTCCTCGGGACTAGCGGGAAACACAGATACGCAGTATTTT.

This chain connects TRBV10-3 to TRBJ2-5; perhaps TRBD1 as D (5 bases). The last part of the DNA fits TRBJ2-7 better; the J call may be wrong. Germline V gives CDR1 ENHRY, CDR2 SYGVKD. The CDR3 is 13 residues long. The CDR3 loop reads CAISETGKYEQYF. CDR3 DNA sequence: TGTGCCATCAGTGAAACAGGAAAGTACGAGCAGTACTTC.

As regards this clone: Mismatch with germline at one junction end may stem from a read error. Other DNA sequences of this sample code for an identical CDR3. The V and J genes are TRBV27 and TRBJ2-7; 9 bases align to TRBD1. Germline CDR1 reads MNHEY; CDR2 reads SMNVEV (reference sequence). The CDR3 is 14 amino acids. The CDR3 protein is CASSLSDRGYEQYF. The CDR3 DNA follows: TGTGCCAGCAGCTTATCGGACAGGGGCTACGAGCAGTACTTC.